The 9 T cell receptor beta chains listed next were all sequenced from one sample in a study of cytomegalovirus exposure and HLA in healthy donors. Measured with immunoSEQ multiplex PCR; TCRdb has only the in-frame clones, and not every one. The table includes fewer than 250,000 clones, roughly 84% detected once. The sample comprised PBMCs. The receptors originated from a woman between 18 and 29 years old in good health and CMV-seropositive.

The V gene is TRBV5-6, the J gene TRBJ2-1; TRBD2 is a possible D gene (7 bases). Germline V lookup: CDR1 SGHDT, CDR2 YYEEEE. This CDR3 is built from 19 residues. V lost 1 base and J 4 bases, leaving 24 bases between the germline ends. This CDR3 is CASSLIVGGAITSYNEQFF. The CDR3 nucleotides read TGTGCCAGCAGCTTGATTGTGGGGGGGGCGATTACCTCATACAATGAGCAGTTCTTC.

The chain employs TRBV6-5 and TRBJ2-1; 9 nucleotides line up with TRBD2. Unmatched junction bases numbered 4, after V lost 2 bases and J lost 2 bases. Germline CDR1 is MNHEY and CDR2 is SVGAGI. There are 16 residues in the CDR3. In DNA, the CDR3 is TGTGCCAGCAGTTACGAAGGCGGGAGGGCCTACAATGAGCAGTTCTTC. Protein sequence: CASSYEGGRAYNEQFF.

The chain uses TRBV21-1 and TRBJ2-7; the D call of TRBD1 is as the table states it, not checked on the DNA. TRBV21-1 is an annotated pseudogene. The CDR3 covers 16 residues. The CDR3 spells CASSDHRSSAEYEQYF. CDR3 bases: TGTGCCAGCAGCGATCACAGGTCATCGGCAGAATACGAGCAGTACTTC.

The V call is TRBV7-9, the J call TRBJ1-1; D unclear. The CDR3 has 15 amino acids. Deletions cut 5 bases from V and 1 base from J, with 14 bases between. Per the germline V gene, CDR1 is SEHNR and CDR2 is FQNEAQ (reference sequence). CDR3 amino acids: CASSPSQTSNTEAFF. The CDR3 region has the DNA TGTGCCAGCAGCCCCTCACAGACGTCGAACACTGAAGCTTTCTTT.

The chain links TRBV30 to TRBJ2-3; 9 bases are shared with TRBD2. Germline trimming cut 2 bases from V and 6 bases from J; bases unmatched to any gene: 6. The CDR3 sequence is 14 residues long. Germline assignment: CDR1 GTSNPN and CDR2 SVGIG (reference sequence). The CDR3 nucleotides read TGTGCCTGGAGTAACCTAGCGGGGTGGGATACGCAGTATTTT. It specifies CAWSNLAGWDTQYF.

The chain combines TRBV7-3 with TRBJ2-3; 9 positions match TRBD2. V was pared by 2 bases and J by 6 bases, with 9 bases of the junction left unmatched. CDR1 and CDR2 (germline): SGHTA, FQGTGA. The CDR3 extends over 16 amino acids. In DNA form, the CDR3 reads TGTGCCAGCAGCTTAGGGCTAGCGGGAACGCTGGATACGCAGTATTTT. Its translation: CASSLGLAGTLDTQYF. The full variable domain, its missing parts supplied by reference TRBV7-3 and TRBJ2-3, is GAGVSQTPSNKVTEKGKYVELRCDPISGHTALYWYRQSLGQGPEFLIYFQGTGAADDSGLPNDRFFAVRPEGSVSTLKIQRTERGDSAVYLCASSLGLAGTLDTQYFGPGTRLTVL.

V gene TRBV6-5 combines with J gene TRBJ2-1; 7 bases match TRBD2. Germline-derived CDR1 and CDR2 are MNHEY and SVGAGI. V shed 6 bases and J 3 bases; nucleotides not matched to a gene: 11. This CDR3 has 16 amino acids. The CDR3 is CASRYGPAGIYNEQFF. CDR3 bases: TGTGCCAGCAGATACGGACCAGCGGGAATCTACAATGAGCAGTTCTTC.

The chain links TRBV27 to TRBJ2-1; 11 bases are shared with TRBD2. Trimming at V came to 1 base and at J to 8 bases, leaving 10 bases not matched to a gene. The germline CDR1 and CDR2 sequences are MNHEY and SMNVEV (reference sequence). The CDR3 consists of 17 residues. In DNA form, the CDR3 reads TGTGCCAGCAGTTTATTAACTCGACTAGCGGGATTAGATGAGCAGTTCTTC. Translated: CASSLLTRLAGLDEQFF.

The chain joins TRBV4-1 to TRBJ2-7; 9 nucleotides match TRBD2. CDR3 length equals 17 residues. J was trimmed by 7 bases and V by 1 base; bases with no gene match: 14. CDR1 and CDR2 (germline): MGHRA, YSYEKL. CDR3 region: CASSQGGAAGGPREQYF. In DNA form, the CDR3 reads TGCGCCAGCAGCCAAGGGGGTGCGGCGGGAGGGCCGAGGGAGCAGTACTTC.